This record concerns one TCR beta chain sequence. The antigen is unknown. CDR1 and CDR2 from the germline V gene are MNHNS and SASEGT. The CDR3 consists of 16 residues. Trimming at V came to 4 bases and at J to 2 bases, leaving 11 bases not matched to a gene. This specimen comes from a study of graft-versus-host responses after intestinal transplantation. Overall study: Tacrolimus plus steroids were given to all recipients for around three years, preceded by anti-thymocyte globulin induction.

This table comes from immunoSEQ multiplex PCR, and its TCRdb copy is limited to in-frame clones, with some not included. This table has 100,000 or so clones, more than 85% appearing once. Study findings and constraints: Patients who carried graft-donor T cell macrochimerism also had high graft-versus-host to host-versus-graft clonal ratios in their allografts. Recipient-marrow GvH clones were detected, some having first appeared in ileum or blood.

The material sequenced was unstimulated CD4+ T cells sorted from spleen or lymph node cells, taken before intestinal transplant. The receptor's source is a human donor who received an intestinal transplant. The rearrangement links TRBV6-1 to TRBJ2-7; 7 bases are a match to TRBD1. Here the CDR3 reads CASSAYTTGTPYEQYF. The CDR3 DNA sequence: TGTGCCAGCAGTGCGTATACGACAGGGACCCCCTACGAGCAGTACTTC.